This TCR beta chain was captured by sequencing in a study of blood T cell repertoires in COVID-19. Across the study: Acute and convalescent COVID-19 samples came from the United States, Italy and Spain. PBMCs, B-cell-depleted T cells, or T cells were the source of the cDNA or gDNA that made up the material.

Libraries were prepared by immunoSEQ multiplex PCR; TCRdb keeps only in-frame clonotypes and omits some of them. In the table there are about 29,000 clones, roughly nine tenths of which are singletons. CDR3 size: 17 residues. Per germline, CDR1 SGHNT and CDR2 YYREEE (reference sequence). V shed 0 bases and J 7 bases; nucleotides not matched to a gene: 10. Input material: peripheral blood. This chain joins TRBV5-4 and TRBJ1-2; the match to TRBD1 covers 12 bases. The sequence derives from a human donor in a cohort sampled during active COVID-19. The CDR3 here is CASSLGTGTGGAGGYTF. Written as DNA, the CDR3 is TGTGCCAGCAGCTTGGGCACCGGGACAGGGGGCGCAGGTGGCTACACCTTC. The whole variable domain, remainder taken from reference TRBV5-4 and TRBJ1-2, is ETGVTQSPTHLIKTRGQQVTLRCSSQSGHNTVSWYQQALGQGPQFIFQYYREEENGRGNFPPRFSGLQFPNYSSELNVNALELDDSALYLCASSLGTGTGGAGGYTFGSGTRLTVV.